The TCR beta chain under discussion was sequenced for a study of cytomegalovirus exposure and HLA in healthy donors. V was clipped by 6 bases and J by 9 bases; unmatched bases: 8. The CDR3 is 13 amino acids. CDR1 and CDR2 (germline): SGHDN, FVKESK. The table lists this clone with a few counts. Produced via immunoSEQ multiplex PCR; TCRdb's table is partial and in-frame only. This sample yields some 140,000 clones, of which roughly 86% are seen a single time; 2.1% belongs to the top ten. Sequencing was carried out using PBMCs. This clonotype originated in a human donor in good health. The chain recombines TRBV14 with TRBJ2-1; 7 bases are shared with TRBD2. The CDR3 region is CASSGGGSSEQFF. The CDR3 DNA follows: TGTGCCAGCAGTGGCGGCGGGAGTTCTGAGCAGTTCTTC.